The T cell receptor (beta chain) under discussion was sequenced for a study of Ad26.COV2.S vaccination and SARS-CoV-2 variants. Looking at the study overall: The COV1001 Ad26.COV2.S trial arm included the donor. The vaccine Ad26.COV2.S was put into the muscle once, or twice with 56 days between. Findings and limits, study-wide: The study found similar non-spike TCR breadth in vaccine and placebo recipients. Responses of T cells in total may have been underestimated by the TCR breadth and depth analyses.

The CDR3 totals 15 residues. V was cut by 6 bases and J by 4 bases, with 13 bases left in between. Germline V gene lookup returns CDR1 SGHVS and CDR2 FQNEAQ. As for treatment: some 19 received Ad26.COV2.S at low or high dose, single or two shots; about 5 received placebo; per-sample allocation not given. Sampling was performed 63 days after the first vaccine or placebo injection. A note on this clone: Its antigen is currently unknown.

Profiling relied on immunoSEQ multiplex PCR, and the TCRdb table lists in-frame clones only, not all of them. The data hold under 550,000 clones, with roughly 90% observed a single time. The TCR originated in a person between 18 and 65 years old who received the Ad26.COV2.S COVID-19 vaccine or a placebo. The chain joins TRBV7-8 to TRBJ2-6; D remains ambiguous. This sample comprised peripheral blood, obtained in a trial of Ad26.COV2.S vaccine versus placebo. The CDR3: CASSLQVDGANVLTF. The CDR3 nucleotides are TGTGCCAGCAGTCTTCAAGTAGACGGGGCCAACGTCCTGACTTTC.